This T cell receptor beta chain came from a study of T cell responses to AZD1222 COVID-19 vaccine. With regard to this clone: The antigen remains undetermined.

Per germline, CDR1 MNHNS and CDR2 SASEGT. Germline trimming cut 1 base from V and 8 bases from J; bases unmatched to any gene: 5. CDR3 size: 15 residues. Sequenced by immunoSEQ multiplex PCR; TCRdb stores in-frame clones only, minus some. The sample lists roughly 70,000 clones, 88% occurring once. General study results and limits: Sampling captured repertoires only after the peak T cell response. Reports say nearly half of spike-specific TCRs go after unmutated variant regions. Just a handful of AZD1222 recipients tested seropositive at baseline. Clonal diversity was possibly underestimated, and white British individuals and females predominated among donors.

The specimen was peripheral blood, collected 28 days after the second dose of the MenACWY control vaccine. This receptor was identified in an adult who received the MenACWY meningococcal vaccine as a control. V is TRBV6-1 and J is TRBJ1-4; 9 nucleotides match TRBD1. In DNA form, the CDR3 reads TGTGCCAGCAGTGAAGTGACAGGGGGTAGGGAAAAACTGTTTTTT. Translated: CASSEVTGGREKLFF.